This T cell receptor beta chain was retrieved from a study of cytomegalovirus exposure and HLA in healthy donors (dated by TCRdb to about 2017). At the level of the whole study: In an earlier analysis of around 540 of the donors, around 290 Gb of sequence data and 117 million unique TCR beta sequences from 150 million to 200 million T cells were reported. An early release that covered several hundred HLA-typed donors contained approximately 300 gigabases of sequencing data and 65 million to 100 million unique TCR sequences. The genetic ancestry cluster associated with self-reported Caucasian donors included over 80% of the approximately 410 genotyped donors. The study aimed to test whether cataloging public T cell receptors could reveal signatures of past pathogen exposure. The T cell repertoires of 670 or so subjects were profiled by immunosequencing and related to cytomegalovirus serostatus. Along with the roughly 700-subject first cohort, a separate validation cohort of around 110 different subjects was used. High-throughput TCR immunosequencing, statistical association of individual TCRs with disease status, and machine learning were combined to predict cytomegalovirus infection status. A later analysis re-examined previously published TCR beta repertoires from about 670 donors and added high-resolution HLA genotyping to investigate patterns of TCR occurrence. In the later analysis, no new phenotypic data were used to find candidate immune exposures; instead, reliance was placed on TCR beta sequences and their occurrence across donors. An earlier analysis of about 620 of the donors applied high-throughput TCR beta sequencing to assess whether each TCR beta V gene segment acted as functional or pseudogenic. Alongside the repertoire data, information on donor age, sex, ethnicity and CMV serostatus was compiled. Genome-wide SNP genotypes for about 55% of the roughly 670 donors were used in a later genetic analysis, which treated that subset as a discovery cohort. All discovery cohort repertoires had been generated on a single sequencing platform. Class I and class II HLA loci were covered by the typing at four-digit resolution. Typing coverage varied by locus: 629-630 donors for A, B, C, DRB1 and DQB1; under 550 for DQA1; 606 for DPA1; roughly 450 for DPB1. Roughly five DR-DQ haplotypes were handled as single units for association and clustering, since linkage in the cohort was strong. Among some 400 genotyped donors of the cohort, an average of around 250,000 unique TCR beta nucleotide sequences was sequenced per donor, of which about 19% were non-productive.

The paper as a whole reports these results and caveats: In this cohort, only TCR beta chains were sequenced, and detectable features were limited by the absence of alpha or paired-chain data. When HLA alleles, especially DR and DQ, strongly co-occurred, TCR associations were difficult to assign to individual alleles. An earlier analysis of 587 of the donors showed that most TCR beta V segments appeared in productive rearrangements either about 87% or about 30% of the time, which broadly matched IMGT annotations. A further reported finding was that TCR beta sequences accurately predicted the HLA-A and HLA-B alleles for most subjects in the first cohort. A later analysis found that most CMV-associated TCR beta chains appeared HLA-restricted, with HLA associations seemingly driven largely by CMV exposure. Roughly uniform sequencing depth across donors was assumed in presence/absence analyses, although this assumption may not hold. The authors suggested that the approach could potentially be generalized to other disease states and immunological phenotypes. Specific HLA alleles were associated with 15,000 to 20,000 TCR beta sequences at a false discovery rate of 0.05 in a later analysis. Seventeen rarely observed V segments, including chromosome 9 orphons, were excluded from the earlier analysis of approximately 500 of the donors because counts were too low. A cluster of highly shared sequence variants was judged likely to represent a technical artifact of the sequencing pipeline. In a later analysis, TCR association rates were found to vary across HLA loci, with the most associated TCRs seen for DRB1 alleles and the fewest for HLA-C alleles. For the cohort, immune exposure information was limited to CMV serostatus. A later genetic analysis reported fewer N-insertions in productive TCRs among donors in an Asian-associated ancestry cluster than the approximately 670-donor mean. The study listed 150 to 200 TCR beta chains as associated with cytomegalovirus. According to a later analysis, parvovirus B19, influenza, CMV and Epstein-Barr virus appeared linked to several top co-occurrence clusters. In vitro tests confirmed that a few of the cytomegalovirus-associated TCR beta chains recognize cytomegalovirus antigens. Correlated functional status among segregating V segments might be attributable to linkage disequilibrium, but an unknown experimental factor could not be ruled out. The classifier was reported to diagnose cytomegalovirus status with high specificity and sensitivity in both the original and validation cohorts. HLA typing was unavailable for some donors at each locus, so association tests used only the typed subset. An association between a missense DCLRE1C variant and V-gene and J-gene trimming of TCR beta chains was found in a later genetic analysis and replicated in an independent cohort. Most TCR sequences were seen in very few donors, while some public TCRs were found in many individuals. Some IMGT-functional V segments, including TRBV6-2 and TRBV6-3, could not be told apart with the 87-base-pair reads, so those segments were excluded. Compared with equally common non-associated chains, HLA-associated TCR beta chains in a later analysis were more clonally expanded and had lower generation probabilities.

There are 14 amino acids in the CDR3, from cysteine to phenylalanine inclusive. Only the CDR3 region is kept as DNA, spanning 42 bases read in frame from base 1. The CDR1 and CDR2 encoded by the germline V gene are SGDLS and YYNGEE. The cohort consisted of some 730 healthy bone marrow donors. At the time of sampling, all cohort members were nominally healthy, though unrecorded immune exposures were likely present. The donor tested CMV seropositive, placing the donor among the 289 seropositive members of the cohort. Every donor gave a peripheral blood sample, and the peripheral blood mononuclear cells from that sample were used for TCR beta sequencing. The Qiagen DNeasy Blood Extraction Kit was used to extract genomic DNA from the blood cell samples. Comment on this clone: What antigen it recognizes has not been identified. No clone much larger than this one lies a single base away; base qualities are absent.

Library preparation was by the immunoSEQ multiplex PCR assay. A mixture of 60 forward primers for TCR Vbeta segments and 13 reverse primers for TCR Jbeta segments was used in the multiplex PCR. The CDR3 region of rearranged TCR beta genes was amplified from genomic DNA by a multiplex PCR assay. Amplified TCR beta libraries were sequenced as 87-base-pair reads on the Illumina HiSeq System. As for the original processing: Across the 600 to 700 repertoires, a later analysis counted tens of millions of unique TCR beta chains, 9.5 million to 12 million of which were shared by at least two donors. To remove PCR and sequencing errors, raw reads were error-corrected and collapsed into unique sequences using a nearest-neighbor algorithm that merged closely related sequences. To assign V, D and J gene segments, CDR3 sequences were aligned to IMGT reference sequences. Each retained sequence needed at least a six-nucleotide match to both a V gene segment and a J gene segment. Rearrangements were called productive when the CDR3 lacked stop codons and stayed in frame with V and J; all others were non-productive. CDR3 was defined by IMGT convention, running from the second conserved V-encoded cysteine to the conserved J-encoded phenylalanine. The earlier analysis of approximately 500 of the donors excluded sequences that lacked an unambiguous match to a single V gene segment. An earlier analysis of roughly 590 of the donors called V segments functional above 56.7% productive rearrangements and segregating when the between-donor standard deviation exceeded 5%. A statistical classification framework was built to diagnose cytomegalovirus status from the catalog of TCR beta chain sequences. In a later analysis, V and J genes were assigned by comparing TCR nucleotide sequences against IMGT/GENE-DB human TR gene sequences. The TCRdist pipeline was used in a later analysis to assign CDR3 sequences and most-parsimonious VDJ recombination scenarios. A later analysis defined each TCR beta chain by its CDR3 amino acid sequence plus V-gene family, and excluded reads lacking a unique V-gene family. In a later analysis, fewer than 650 highly shared, low-generation-probability nucleotide sequences were removed to address suspected cross-contamination and a sequencing artifact. In a later analysis, a clonal expansion index was calculated for each public chain from normalized within-repertoire ranks of inferred template counts. Generation probabilities in a later analysis came from a VDJ recombination model fitted to out-of-frame rearrangements, and those results were checked against IGoR. In a later analysis, hypergeometric tests were used to score TCR-TCR, TCR-HLA and TCR-CMV co-occurrence, with a repertoire-size bias correction applied to TCR pairs. False discovery rates were estimated in a later analysis by permuting HLA or CMV assignments 20 times. In a later analysis, co-occurring TCRs were grouped with DBSCAN, and TCRdist sequence similarity was added when clustering was performed within HLA-allele-positive subsets. Co-occurrence clustering excluded repertoires with fewer than 30,000 or more than 120,000 public chains, plus five with anomalous nucleotide sharing. Here the immuneACCESS table is served through TCRdb, limited to in-frame sequences with V and J called. Missing clones are a known gap in these copies; in checked studies unresolved V genes cover under half, and the rest lacks a known reason. The V and J calls and clone size are taken from that table; D and trimming were inferred from the DNA. The sample contains over 120,000 clones, roughly four fifths of them found a single time. The top ten constitute roughly 10% of the sample.

The sequenced material came from PBMCs. The TCR was taken from a woman aged 55-75 years in good health and CMV-seropositive. The rearranged segments are TRBV9 and TRBJ2-5, with a tentative D gene TRBD2 over 5 matching bases. The better agreement between TRBJ2-7 and the DNA end casts doubt on the J call. The nucleotide sequence is given as TGTGCCAGCAGCGTAGGCGGGCACTCCTACGAGCAGTACTTC. Its protein product is CASSVGGHSYEQYF.